Each of the 28 T cell receptor beta chains below was sequenced from the same sample in a study of T cell responses to AZD1222 COVID-19 vaccine (dated by TCRdb to the early 2020s). Libraries were prepared through the immunoSEQ multiplex PCR assay. As stored in TCRdb, this immuneACCESS dataset retains in-frame rearrangements with V and J assigned. A fraction of the clones does not appear; measured against another copy, unresolved V genes explain less than half of the discrepancy, and the remainder lacks a known reason. This sample holds approximately 110,000 clones; about 87% were observed only once. The ten largest account for 4% to 4.5% of the sample. The time point label here, explained by the study, means: baseline before first vaccination. The sequences come from peripheral blood, collected on day 0 of AZD1222 vaccination. The receptors stem from an adult in good health.

The sample holds a few counts of this clone. The chain couples TRBV5-1 to TRBJ1-2; D might be TRBD1 (6 bases). Trimming removed 0 bases at V and 6 bases at J, with 9 bases between. The V gene's germline CDR1 is SGHRS and CDR2 YFSETQ. The CDR3 extends over 13 amino acids. The CDR3 protein is CASSLGTGNGYTF. The CDR3 DNA follows: TGCGCCAGCAGCTTGGGCACAGGGAATGGCTACACCTTC.

The chain is built from TRBV9 and TRBJ2-1, with D tentatively TRBD1 (8 bases). V shed 4 bases and J shed 11 bases, with 22 bases lying between them. Per germline, CDR1 SGDLS and CDR2 YYNGEE. The CDR3 loop spans 15 amino acids. CDR3 residues: CASSPDRGGTMKQFF. The CDR3 DNA reads as TGTGCCAGCAGCCCCGACAGGGGAGGGACAATGAAGCAGTTCTTC.

The chain combines TRBV4-3 with TRBJ2-7; maybe TRBD1 (5 bases). This CDR3 is built from 15 residues. The V gene's germline CDR1 is LGHNA and CDR2 YSLEER. V lost 2 bases, J lost 5 bases, and 16 bases lay in between. CDR3 in DNA: TGCGCCAGCAGCCAAAGTTGGGCAGGGCAGGACGAGCAGTACTTC. Translated, it gives CASSQSWAGQDEQYF.

In this sample, this clone turned up once. CDR3 loop: CASSLRAGAASYEQYF. In DNA, the CDR3 is TGTGCCAGCAGCTTACGCGCCGGAGCCGCGTCTTACGAGCAGTACTTC. J is TRBJ2-7 and V is TRBV11-3; no firm D call. V lost 2 bases, J lost 4 bases, and 18 bases lay in between. This CDR3 contains 16 residues. Germline loops: CDR1 SGHNT, CDR2 YENEEA. The full variable domain, completed using reference TRBV11-3 and TRBJ2-7, is EAGVVQSPRYKIIEKKQPVAFWCNPISGHNTLYWYLQNLGQGPELLIRYENEEAVDDSQLPKDRFSAERLKGVDSTLKIQPAELGDSAVYLCASSLRAGAASYEQYFGPGTRLTVT.

The gene calls are TRBV11-3 and TRBJ1-2; tentative D call: TRBD1 (6 bases). The V end lost 1 base, the J end lost 5 bases, and 29 bases lay between the germline ends. This CDR3 comprises 20 residues. The germline V gene encodes CDR1 SGHNT and CDR2 YENEEA. DNA for the CDR3: TGTGCCAGCAGCTTAGGCCCCTTCGGGGGGGCCTCCCCGCTAGAGTATGGCTACACCTTC. It translates to CASSLGPFGGASPLEYGYTF.

The V call is TRBV30, the J call TRBJ2-5, with D unclear. The CDR3 contains 12 residues. Trimming left V 2 bases short and J 1 base short, with 5 bases between. Germline assignment: CDR1 GTSNPN and CDR2 SVGIG (reference sequence). CDR3: CAWSPLQETQYF. In DNA, the CDR3 is TGTGCCTGGAGTCCCCTCCAAGAGACCCAGTACTTC.

The V call is TRBV5-6, the J call TRBJ1-1; D gene uncertain. V was shortened by 0 bases and J by 1 base, with 10 bases between the two germline ends. The germline V gene has CDR1 SGHDT and CDR2 YYEEEE. The CDR3 spans 15 residues. CDR3 region: CASSLAWRTNTEAFF. The DNA of the CDR3 is TGTGCCAGCAGCTTGGCCTGGCGGACGAACACTGAAGCTTTCTTT.

This sequence joins TRBV10-3 and TRBJ1-2, with TRBD1 as a possible D gene (5 bases). The V gene's germline CDR1 is ENHRY and CDR2 SYGVKD. Trimming stripped 4 bases from V and 8 bases from J, with 11 bases between. CDR3 length equals 12 residues. Here the CDR3 reads CAISAATGGYTF. CDR3 DNA: TGTGCCATCAGTGCGGCCACAGGCGGCTACACCTTC.

The sample holds one count of this clone. The V call is TRBV27, the J call TRBJ1-6; D gene ambiguous. The germline V gene has CDR1 MNHEY and CDR2 SMNVEV (reference sequence). V lost 2 bases and J 12 bases, leaving 8 bases between the germline ends. The CDR3 loop spans 12 amino acids. As DNA, the CDR3 is TGTGCCAGCAGTTTAGGTCGGGGACCCCTCCACTTT. Translated, it gives CASSLGRGPLHF.

This sequence joins TRBV19 and TRBJ1-5; tentative D call: TRBD1 (5 bases). Trimming took 6 bases from V and 0 from J, leaving 9 bases between them. The CDR3 length is 14 residues. CDR1 and CDR2 from the germline V gene are LNHDA and SQIVND (reference sequence). CDR3 nucleotide sequence: TGTGCCAGTAGCAGACAGCTTAGCAATCAGCCCCAGCATTTT. Translation gives CASSRQLSNQPQHF.

This clone was picked up one time. The chain combines TRBV10-3 with TRBJ2-7, with 8 bases that match TRBD1. The CDR3 runs to 13 residues. Germline V gene lookup returns CDR1 ENHRY and CDR2 SYGVKD. The V gene end was trimmed by 4 bases and the J gene end by 3 bases; junction bases not matched to a gene: 2. The CDR3 is CAISGDRGYEQYF. The CDR3 region has the DNA TGTGCCATCAGTGGAGACAGGGGCTACGAGCAGTACTTC.

The chain couples TRBV14 to TRBJ2-3; possible D gene TRBD2, 6 bases. There are 14 residues in the CDR3. V was shortened by 6 bases and J by 5 bases, with 15 bases between the two germline ends. The germline V gene encodes CDR1 SGHDN and CDR2 FVKESK. The CDR3 DNA follows: TGTGCCAGCAGTCAAAGACTAGTCCTAGATACGCAGTATTTT. It codes for CASSQRLVLDTQYF. Drawing the rest from reference TRBV14 and TRBJ2-3, the complete variable domain is EAGVTQFPSHSVIEKGQTVTLRCDPISGHDNLYWYRRVMGKEIKFLLHFVKESKQDESGMPNNRFLAERTGGTYSTLKVQPAELEDSGVYFCASSQRLVLDTQYFGPGTRLTVL.

The CDR3 nucleotides are TGTGCCAGCAGCTTACGAGGGATGGGCAATGAGCAGTTCTTC. It encodes CASSLRGMGNEQFF. The V and J genes are TRBV6-2 or TRBV6-3 and TRBJ2-1; tentatively, D is TRBD2 (5 bases). The germline V and J ends were trimmed by 6 bases and 6 bases, with 15 bases remaining between them. Germline CDR1 and CDR2: MNHEY and SVGEGT. The CDR3 is 14 residues long.

This chain joins TRBV7-2 and TRBJ1-2; 8 bases match TRBD1. Germline CDR1 SGHTA, CDR2 FQGNSA. Germline trimming cut 6 bases from V and 4 bases from J; bases unmatched to any gene: 10. This CDR3 is built from 15 residues. CDR3 sequence reads: CASSYSGTGSYGYTF. The CDR3 coding sequence is TGTGCCAGCAGTTACTCCGGGACAGGAAGCTATGGCTACACCTTC.

The chain combines TRBV6-4 with TRBJ1-2; TRBD1 is a possible D gene (5 bases). The CDR3 length is 15 residues. V was cut by 2 bases and J by 4 bases, with 14 bases left in between. CDR1 and CDR2 (germline): MRHNA, SNTAGT. The CDR3, as DNA: TGTGCCAGCAGTGACGACGGGACGTCTTTCTATGGCTACACCTTC. Translated, it gives CASSDDGTSFYGYTF.

The rearrangement uses TRBV29-1 and TRBJ2-1; 7 bases map to TRBD1. CDR1 SQVTM and CDR2 ANQGSEA come from the germline V gene. V trimming: 4 bases; J trimming: 0 bases; junction bases outside the gene matches: 6. This CDR3 is 15 amino acids long. CDR3: CSVVTGTASYNEQFF. DNA for the CDR3: TGCAGCGTTGTTACCGGGACAGCCTCCTACAATGAGCAGTTCTTC.

V is TRBV9 and J is TRBJ1-1; D unresolved. V was pared by 4 bases and J by 1 base, with 14 bases between. Germline assignment: CDR1 SGDLS and CDR2 YYNGEE. The CDR3 totals 15 residues. This CDR3 is CASSRSVAPNTEAFF. The CDR3 nucleotides are TGTGCCAGCAGCCGATCCGTGGCACCGAACACTGAAGCTTTCTTT.

The chain links TRBV2 to TRBJ1-3; D remains ambiguous. The CDR3 spans 13 residues. Germline assignment: CDR1 SNHLY and CDR2 FYNNEI. Trimming shortened V by 4 bases and J by 1 base, and 5 bases separated the two germline ends. The CDR3 sequence is CASSAGSGNTIYF. In DNA, the CDR3 is TGTGCCAGCAGTGCTGGGTCTGGAAACACCATATATTTT.

This sequence joins TRBV3-1 (or the pseudogene TRBV3-2) and TRBJ2-1; a weak D match, TRBD1 (6 bases). V lost 4 bases to trimming and J lost 5 bases, with 15 bases between them. There are 15 residues in the CDR3. Germline V gene sequence: CDR1 LGHDT, CDR2 YNNKEL (reference sequence). CDR3 nucleotides: TGTGCCAGCAGCCGACAATGGGGGCTAAACAATGAGCAGTTCTTC. It specifies CASSRQWGLNNEQFF.

The chain employs TRBV28 and TRBJ1-2; 12 bases align to TRBD1. CDR3 length: 15 amino acids. V lost 5 bases, J lost 7 bases, and 8 bases stayed unmatched. From germline, CDR1 is MDHEN and CDR2 SYDVKM. CDR3 residues: CASSASGTGGRGYTF. CDR3 in DNA: TGTGCCAGCAGTGCCTCTGGGACAGGGGGCCGTGGCTACACCTTC.

The rearrangement links TRBV3-1 (or the pseudogene TRBV3-2) to TRBJ1-2; D not resolved. CDR3 size: 13 residues. Looked up from germline, CDR1 is LGHDT and CDR2 is YNNKEL (reference sequence). V dropped 1 base and J dropped 8 bases, with 11 bases sitting between them. CDR3 region: CASSQGPLGGYTF. DNA for the CDR3: TGTGCCAGCAGCCAAGGTCCCCTGGGCGGCTACACCTTC.

The V and J genes are TRBV11-3 and TRBJ1-1, with D possibly being TRBD1 (5 bases). The ends were cut back, 3 bases at V and 1 base at J, with 9 bases in the middle. This CDR3 is 14 amino acids long. Germline-derived CDR1 and CDR2 are SGHNT and YENEEA. CDR3 residues: CASSFQGPNTEAFF. In DNA form, the CDR3 reads TGTGCCAGCAGCTTCCAGGGACCGAACACTGAAGCTTTCTTT.

The rearrangement joins TRBV6-6 to TRBJ2-3, with D maybe TRBD1 (6 bases). Trimming pared 4 bases from V and 0 bases from J, leaving 8 bases between. Germline loops: CDR1 MNHNY, CDR2 SVGAGI (reference sequence). This CDR3 is 14 amino acids long. The CDR3 DNA reads as TGTGCCAGCAGTTTTACAGGGAGCACAGATACGCAGTATTTT. It specifies CASSFTGSTDTQYF.

CDR3 amino acids: CASSLRGGMVIGNEQFF. As DNA, the CDR3 is TGTGCCAGCAGCTTGAGGGGGGGGATGGTAATTGGCAATGAGCAGTTCTTC. The chain carries TRBV11-2 and TRBJ2-1; perhaps TRBD2 as D (7 bases). Germline-derived CDR1 and CDR2 are SGHAT and FQNNGV. This CDR3 region has 17 residues. V was cut by 3 bases and J by 6 bases, with 21 bases left in between.

The chain uses TRBV7-3 and TRBJ2-3; TRBD2 matches 12 bases. Per germline, CDR1 SGHTA and CDR2 FQGTGA. The CDR3 runs to 18 residues. The J segment lost 2 bases and the V segment lost 5 bases, leaving 11 bases of the junction unmatched. This chain's CDR3 is CASSLQATSGSPTDTQYF. CDR3 coding DNA: TGTGCCAGCAGCCTCCAAGCGACTAGCGGGAGCCCCACAGATACGCAGTATTTT.

The chain employs TRBV6-1 and TRBJ1-5, with D possibly matching TRBD1 (6 bases). V shed 2 bases and J shed 0 bases, with 14 bases lying between them. Germline CDR1 reads MNHNS; CDR2 reads SASEGT. This CDR3 spans 17 amino acids. CDR3 sequence: CASSESRGAYSNQPQHF. CDR3 in DNA: TGTGCCAGCAGTGAATCGCGGGGGGCGTATAGCAATCAGCCCCAGCATTTT.

The chain recombines TRBV19 with TRBJ1-1, with D uncertain. V was clipped by 6 bases and J by 0 bases, with 8 bases between them. This CDR3 region has 13 residues. Germline V CDR1 and CDR2: LNHDA, SQIVND (reference sequence). CDR3 loop: CASRLLMNTEAFF. Here the CDR3 DNA reads TGTGCCAGTAGGCTCCTCATGAACACTGAAGCTTTCTTT. Supplemented by reference TRBV19 and TRBJ1-1, the full variable domain reads DGGITQSPKYLFRKEGQNVTLSCEQNLNHDAMYWYRQDPGQGLRLIYYSQIVNDFQKGDIAEGYSVSREKKESFPLTVTSAQKNPTAFYLCASRLLMNTEAFFGQGTRLTVV.

The chain joins TRBV10-2 to TRBJ1-5; perhaps TRBD1 as D (5 bases). The CDR3 runs to 13 residues. Germline values: CDR1 WSHSY, CDR2 SAAADI. V was clipped by 3 bases and J by 2 bases, with 5 bases between them. The CDR3 loop is CASSEQGNQPQHF. The CDR3 DNA reads as TGCGCCAGCAGTGAACAGGGCAATCAGCCCCAGCATTTT.